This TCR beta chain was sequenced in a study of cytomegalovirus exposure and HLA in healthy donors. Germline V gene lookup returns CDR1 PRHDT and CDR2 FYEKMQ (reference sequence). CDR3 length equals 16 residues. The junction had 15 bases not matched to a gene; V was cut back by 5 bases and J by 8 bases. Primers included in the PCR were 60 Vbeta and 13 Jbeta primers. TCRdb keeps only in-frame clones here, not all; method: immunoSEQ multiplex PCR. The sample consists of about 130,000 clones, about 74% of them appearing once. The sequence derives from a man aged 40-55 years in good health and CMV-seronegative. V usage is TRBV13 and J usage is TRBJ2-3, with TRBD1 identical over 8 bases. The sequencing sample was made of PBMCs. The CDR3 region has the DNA TGTGCCAGCAGCCTGACCCCGGGACAGGAGCGAGGTACGCAGTATTTT. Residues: CASSLTPGQERGTQYF.